The subject of this entry is one T cell receptor beta chain. The data derive from a study of T cell changes during pregnancy in multiple sclerosis. The method was immunoSEQ multiplex PCR; TCRdb's version includes in-frame clones alone and lacks a portion of them. The sample consists of 70,000 to 95,000 clones, roughly 93% of them appearing once. With V trimmed by 5 bases and J by 6 bases, 7 bases remained unmatched. The germline V gene has CDR1 SGHAT and CDR2 FQNNGV. CDR3 length: 14 amino acids. The sample was peripheral blood, taken in the first trimester of pregnancy. This sequence was found in a female donor with multiple sclerosis, enrolled in a pregnancy study. This chain joins TRBV11-2 and TRBJ2-4, with 7 nucleotides matching TRBD1. The CDR3 nucleotides read TGTGCCAGCAGCCCGACAGGGTCTGTAAACATTCAGTACTTC. It specifies CASSPTGSVNIQYF.